These T cell receptor beta chains were read from a single sample in a study of cytomegalovirus exposure and HLA in healthy donors. Clones were sequenced by immunoSEQ multiplex PCR, and TCRdb holds only the in-frame ones, with some missing. In the table there are tens of thousands of clones, roughly 90% of which are singletons. The sample was PBMCs. Receptor source: a woman aged 18-29 years in good health and CMV-seronegative. The CDR3 runs from the conserved cysteine through the conserved F or W. D genes are given only for firm matches. Clone size, where shown, is once, few, many, or a class for clones that have expanded.

V,D,size,J,CDR3,DNA
TRBV6-1,TRBD1,NA,TRBJ1-1,CASSEGAGGDTEAFF,TGTGCCAGCAGTGAGGGGGCAGGGGGTGACACTGAAGCTTTCTTT
TRBV9,NA,NA,TRBJ2-3,CASSPQGTDTQYF,TGTGCCAGCAGCCCACAGGGTACAGATACGCAGTATTTT
TRBV5-1,NA,NA,TRBJ2-1,CASSLAQTYNEQFF,TGCGCCAGCAGCCTCGCTCAGACCTACAATGAGCAGTTCTTC
TRBV5-4,TRBD1,NA,TRBJ1-6,CASSSGQGLNSPLHF,TGTGCCAGCAGCTCGGGACAGGGGCTTAATTCACCCCTCCACTTT
TRBV7-9,NA,few,TRBJ2-7,CASSFYSAGEQYF,TGTGCCAGCAGCTTTTACTCTGCGGGCGAGCAGTACTTC
TRBV10-2,TRBD1,NA,TRBJ1-1,CASGQQGGTEAFF,TGCGCCAGCGGACAACAGGGGGGCACTGAAGCTTTCTTT
TRBV27,NA,NA,TRBJ2-5,CASSLFLVAKTQYF,TGTGCCAGCAGTTTATTCTTGGTTGCGAAGACCCAGTACTTC
TRBV27,NA,NA,TRBJ1-6,CASSRGTTRVGGSLHF,TGTGCCAGCAGCCGGGGGACGACTAGGGTCGGGGGATCCCTCCACTTT
TRBV27,NA,NA,TRBJ1-5,CASSLSGGFQPQHF,TGTGCCAGCAGTTTATCGGGGGGGTTTCAGCCCCAGCATTTT
TRBV11-2,TRBD2,NA,TRBJ2-1,CASSLSTSGYNEQFF,TGTGCCAGCAGCTTATCCACTAGCGGCTACAATGAGCAGTTCTTC
TRBV7-8,TRBD2,NA,TRBJ2-2,CASTLRLAGVSGELFF,TGTGCCAGCACCCTACGGTTAGCGGGAGTTTCCGGGGAGCTGTTTTTT
TRBV19,NA,NA,TRBJ2-3,CASKRTGTSTDTQYF,TGTGCCAGTAAGCGGACCGGAACTAGCACAGATACGCAGTATTTT
TRBV5-1,NA,NA,TRBJ2-2,CASKDWNTGELFF,TGCGCCAGCAAGGACTGGAACACCGGGGAGCTGTTTTTT
TRBV4-1,TRBD1,NA,TRBJ1-2,CASSQGATGKDYGYTF,TGCGCCAGCAGCCAAGGTGCGACAGGGAAAGACTATGGCTACACCTTC
TRBV6-5,TRBD1,few,TRBJ2-7,CASSYSTGGGKQYF,TGTGCCAGCAGTTACTCGACAGGGGGGGGGAAGCAGTACTTC
TRBV29-1,NA,NA,TRBJ2-7,CSVEDWRGEQYF,TGCAGCGTTGAAGATTGGAGGGGCGAGCAGTACTTC
TRBV5-8,TRBD2,NA,TRBJ2-7,CASSHRGVSYEQYF,TGTGCCAGCAGCCATCGGGGGGTCTCCTACGAGCAGTACTTC
TRBV18,TRBD2,NA,TRBJ2-3,CASSPPGAGRTDTQYF,TGTGCCAGCTCACCACCGGGAGCGGGACGCACAGATACGCAGTATTTT
TRBV7-8,TRBD2,once,TRBJ2-3,CASSLGGNSDTQYF,TGTGCCAGCAGCTTGGGAGGGAATTCGGATACGCAGTATTTT
TRBV5-4,TRBD1,NA,TRBJ1-4,CASSSGTATGLEKLFF,TGTGCCAGCAGCTCCGGGACAGCCACGGGTCTTGAAAAACTGTTTTTT
TRBV4-1,TRBD1,NA,TRBJ2-1,CASSHVGQGMYEQFF,TGCGCCAGCAGCCACGTAGGACAGGGGATGTATGAGCAGTTCTTC
TRBV9,TRBD2,NA,TRBJ2-7,CASSGGTSWSYEQYF,TGTGCCAGCAGCGGCGGGACTAGCTGGTCCTACGAGCAGTACTTC
TRBV7-2,TRBD2,NA,TRBJ2-5,CASSLLVLAGIGETQYF,TGTGCCAGCAGCTTATTGGTACTAGCGGGAATCGGAGAGACCCAGTACTTC
TRBV5-1,NA,NA,TRBJ2-7,CASSQDWISYEQYF,TGCGCCAGCAGCCAGGACTGGATATCCTACGAGCAGTACTTC
TRBV10-1,NA,NA,TRBJ2-3,CASSPRPSGTDTQYF,TGCGCCAGCAGTCCCCGGCCTAGCGGCACAGATACGCAGTATTTT
TRBV19,TRBD2,once,TRBJ2-3,CASSMILAGGDTQYF,TGTGCCAGTAGTATGATCCTAGCGGGGGGAGATACGCAGTATTTT
TRBV27,TRBD1,NA,TRBJ1-2,CASSLGPRGQGRGYGYTF,TGTGCCAGCAGCCTAGGGCCAAGGGGACAGGGCAGAGGGTATGGCTACACCTTC
TRBV5-4,TRBD2,NA,TRBJ2-7,CASSLLSGSYEQYF,TGTGCCAGCAGCTTACTTAGCGGGAGCTACGAGCAGTACTTC
TRBV7-2,NA,once,TRBJ2-7,CASSFTYEQYF,TGTGCCAGCAGCTTCACCTACGAGCAGTACTTC
TRBV5-3,NA,NA,TRBJ2-7,CARSRNRQPSYEQYF,TGTGCCAGAAGCCGGAACCGACAGCCGTCCTACGAGCAGTACTTC
TRBV6-6,NA,once,TRBJ1-2,CASSYSTLYGYTF,TGTGCCAGCAGTTACTCCACCCTATATGGCTACACCTTC
TRBV5-1,NA,NA,TRBJ1-1,CASSGGGGTEAFF,TGCGCCAGCAGCGGCGGGGGGGGCACTGAAGCTTTCTTT
TRBV5-1,NA,NA,TRBJ1-4,CASSLTATNEKLFF,TGCGCCAGCAGCTTGACAGCAACTAATGAAAAACTGTTTTTT
TRBV27,NA,NA,TRBJ1-3,CASSLNFGSGNTIYF,TGTGCCAGCAGTTTGAACTTCGGCTCTGGAAACACCATATATTTT
TRBV5-6,NA,few,TRBJ2-3,CASSLGDTQYF,TGTGCCAGCAGCCTCGGTGATACGCAGTATTTT
TRBV9,NA,NA,TRBJ2-7,CASSPTPGWILYEQYF,TGTGCCAGCAGCCCCACACCAGGGTGGATCTTATACGAGCAGTACTTC
TRBV20-1,NA,NA,TRBJ2-7,CSASKGLEQYF,TGCAGTGCTAGTAAGGGGCTGGAGCAGTACTTC
TRBV28,NA,NA,TRBJ1-2,CASINRTYGYTF,TGTGCCAGCATTAACAGGACCTATGGCTACACCTTC
TRBV7-2,NA,NA,TRBJ2-7,CASSVDRSSYEQYF,TGTGCCAGCAGTGTGGACAGATCCTCCTACGAGCAGTACTTC
TRBV5-1,TRBD2,NA,TRBJ2-3,CASKTSGDTDTQYF,TGCGCCAGCAAGACTAGCGGGGACACAGATACGCAGTATTTT
TRBV30,TRBD1,once,TRBJ1-2,CAWSVGGGNGYTF,TGTGCCTGGAGTGTTGGAGGGGGCAATGGCTACACCTTC
TRBV10-1,TRBD1,NA,TRBJ2-1,CASSQQGTGYSEQFF,TGCGCCAGCAGCCAACAAGGGACAGGGTACAGTGAGCAGTTCTTC
TRBV11-2,TRBD2,NA,TRBJ2-7,CASSSIAGGGEQYF,TGTGCCAGCAGCTCTATAGCGGGAGGTGGGGAGCAGTACTTC
TRBV2,NA,few,TRBJ1-1,CASMRGDSTEAFF,TGTGCCAGCATGCGGGGTGATAGCACTGAAGCTTTCTTT
TRBV28,TRBD1,NA,TRBJ2-7,CASSLPTLGTAITYEQYF,TGTGCCAGCAGTTTACCCACCCTTGGGACAGCGATAACCTACGAGCAGTACTTC
TRBV4-1,NA,NA,TRBJ1-1,CASSQLRGGTEAFF,TGCGCCAGCAGCCAATTGCGGGGCGGCACTGAAGCTTTCTTT
TRBV2,TRBD2,NA,TRBJ2-1,CASSVNSGGNNEQFF,TGTGCCAGCAGTGTGAATAGCGGGGGAAACAATGAGCAGTTCTTC
TRBV5-5,TRBD1,NA,TRBJ2-7,CASRGTGWLVDEQYF,TGTGCCAGCCGCGGGACAGGGTGGCTTGTGGACGAGCAGTACTTC
TRBV7-8,TRBD2,NA,TRBJ2-3,CASSKWKGTSETDTQYF,TGTGCCAGCTCCAAGTGGAAGGGGACTAGCGAAACAGATACGCAGTATTTT